The 18 T cell receptor beta chains reported below all come from one sample, sequenced in a study of cytomegalovirus exposure and HLA in healthy donors. The study ran its PCR with 60 Vbeta and 13 Jbeta primers. Here immunoSEQ multiplex PCR was the method, and the copy in TCRdb shows in-frame clones only, minus some. The sample shows 80,000 or so clones, and roughly an eighth sits with its ten largest clones. The sequenced material came from PBMCs. The receptor set was obtained from a middle-aged man in good health and CMV-seropositive.

The chain recombines TRBV7-3 with TRBJ1-1; no definite D call. Per the germline V gene, CDR1 is SGHTA and CDR2 is FQGTGA. The CDR3 spans 14 residues. The V gene lost 4 bases and the J gene lost 1 base, with 10 bases spanning the gap. CDR3 loop: CASSSEGGNTEAFF. CDR3 in DNA: TGTGCCAGCAGCTCCGAGGGCGGGAACACTGAAGCTTTCTTT.

The chain is built from TRBV10-2 and TRBJ2-7; 7 bases line up with TRBD1. Germline V gene sequence: CDR1 WSHSY, CDR2 SAAADI. The length of the CDR3 is 12 residues. The junction had 0 bases not matched to a gene; V was cut back by 2 bases and J by 5 bases. In DNA form, the CDR3 reads TGCGCCAGCAGTGAGACAGGGGACGAGCAGTACTTC. Protein sequence: CASSETGDEQYF.

The chain combines TRBV6-6 with TRBJ1-5; D is uncertain. This CDR3 spans 16 amino acids. CDR1 MNHNY and CDR2 SVGAGI come from the germline V gene (reference sequence). The V end lost 0 bases, the J end lost 0 bases, and 9 bases lay between the germline ends. This chain's CDR3 is CASSYSPTYSNQPQHF. As DNA, the CDR3 is TGTGCCAGCAGTTACTCGCCAACTTATAGCAATCAGCCCCAGCATTTT.

The chain links TRBV19 to TRBJ1-5, with D perhaps matching TRBD1 (5 bases). The CDR3 spans 15 residues. Trimming left V 4 bases short and J 3 bases short, with 13 bases between. The V gene's germline CDR1 is LNHDA and CDR2 SQIVND (reference sequence). CDR3 amino acids: CASSKTGQFNQPQHF. CDR3 DNA: TGTGCCAGTAGTAAAACCGGACAATTCAATCAGCCCCAGCATTTT.

CDR3 amino acids: CASRSRDRPSNTGELFF. The CDR3 bases are TGTGCCAGCAGGAGCCGGGACAGACCGTCGAACACCGGGGAGCTGTTTTTT. This chain uses TRBV5-8 with TRBJ2-2; 7 positions agree with TRBD1. Germline values: CDR1 SGHTS, CDR2 YDEGEE. The CDR3 totals 17 residues. The V and J ends lost 5 bases and 0 bases, in that order; junction bases with no gene match: 10.

The chain combines TRBV2 with TRBJ1-1; 11 nucleotides align to TRBD1. With V trimmed by 6 bases and J by 6 bases, 15 bases remained unmatched. This CDR3 region has 17 residues. CDR1 SNHLY and CDR2 FYNNEI come from the germline V gene. The CDR3 loop reads CASRSIGQGAFSAEAFF. CDR3 bases: TGTGCCAGCAGATCCATAGGACAGGGGGCGTTTAGCGCTGAAGCTTTCTTT.

CDR3 region: CASSLSGQASSYNEQFF. The CDR3 coding sequence is TGTGCCAGCAGCCTCTCGGGACAGGCTAGCTCCTACAATGAGCAGTTCTTC. The chain links TRBV11-2 to TRBJ2-1, with TRBD1 identical over 8 bases. Per germline, CDR1 SGHAT and CDR2 FQNNGV. The junction had 9 bases not matched to a gene; V was cut back by 5 bases and J by 0 bases. The CDR3 is 17 residues long.

The genes are TRBV14 and TRBJ1-4; the match to TRBD1 covers 7 bases. The CDR3 has 17 amino acids. J lost 5 bases, V lost 1 base, and 10 bases had no gene match. Germline V gene data show CDR1 as SGHDN and CDR2 as FVKESK. CDR3 residues: CASSQARGQVENEKLFF. The CDR3 region has the DNA TGTGCCAGCAGCCAAGCGCGTGGACAGGTTGAAAATGAAAAACTGTTTTTT.

In the case of this clone: The junction differs from germline at one of its ends, possibly a read error. J is TRBJ1-2 and V is TRBV15; D is ambiguous. Germline CDR1 reads LNHNV; CDR2 reads YYDKDF (reference sequence). The CDR3 sequence is 13 residues long. CDR3 residues: CATSRDRRSPRSF. In DNA, the CDR3 is TGTGCCACCAGCAGAGATCGCAGGTCACCCCGCTCTTTC. The variable domain in full, with the rest retrieved from reference TRBV15 and TRBJ1-2, is DAMVIQNPRYQVTQFGKPVTLSCSQTLNHNVMYWYQQKSSQAPKLLFHYYDKDFNNEADTPDNFQSRRPNTSFCFLDIRSPGLGDTAMYLCATSRDRRSPRSFGSGTRLTVV.

The chain has TRBV18 and TRBJ1-2; D not resolved. V lost 0 bases, J lost 7 bases, and 12 bases lay in between. Per the germline V gene, CDR1 is KGHSH and CDR2 is LQKENI. The CDR3 is 14 amino acids. CDR3 sequence reads: CASSPPAGGRGYTF. The CDR3 DNA sequence: TGTGCCAGCTCACCACCGGCGGGCGGCCGTGGCTACACCTTC.

The rearrangement joins TRBV4-1 to TRBJ2-2, with D possibly matching TRBD1 (5 bases). Trimming removed 3 bases from V and 4 bases from J, with 18 bases in between. Germline CDR1 and CDR2: MGHRA and YSYEKL. The CDR3 has 17 residues. CDR3: CASSHVSRERGTGELFF. CDR3 in DNA: TGCGCCAGCAGCCACGTATCCAGGGAAAGGGGCACCGGGGAGCTGTTTTTT.

The V and J genes are TRBV28 and TRBJ2-5, with D maybe TRBD2 (6 bases). With 8 bases removed from V and 4 bases from J, the gap between germline ends came to 20 bases. The CDR3 has 15 amino acids. Germline V gives CDR1 MDHEN, CDR2 SYDVKM. The CDR3, as DNA: TGTGCCAGCTCCGTTAGGGGAGGATGGGGAGAGACCCAGTACTTC. Its protein is CASSVRGGWGETQYF.

The chain combines TRBV5-1 with TRBJ2-7; D is possibly TRBD2 (6 bases). The CDR3 spans 14 residues. The ends were cut back, 5 bases at V and 5 bases at J, with 17 bases in the middle. CDR1 and CDR2 from the germline V gene are SGHRS and YFSETQ. DNA of the CDR3: TGCGCCAGCAGAGGGAGGTGGGCAGAGCACGAGCAGTACTTC. Protein: CASRGRWAEHEQYF.

This sequence joins TRBV5-1 and TRBJ2-3; unclear D gene. Per germline, CDR1 SGHRS and CDR2 YFSETQ. Trimming stripped 1 base from V and 2 bases from J, with 8 bases between. The CDR3 spans 14 residues. CDR3 in DNA: TGCGCCAGCAGCTTGTACTTAAACACAGATACGCAGTATTTT. Its translation is CASSLYLNTDTQYF.

The chain is built from TRBV19 and TRBJ2-5; 7 positions agree with TRBD1. This CDR3 has 14 residues. The germline CDR1 and CDR2 sequences are LNHDA and SQIVND (reference sequence). The J segment lost 4 bases and the V segment lost 3 bases, leaving 5 bases of the junction unmatched. CDR3 loop: CASSMRTGLETQYF. For the CDR3, the DNA is TGTGCCAGTAGTATGAGGACAGGCTTAGAGACCCAGTACTTC.

The chain has TRBV2 and TRBJ1-5; perhaps TRBD1 as D (6 bases). From germline, CDR1 is SNHLY and CDR2 FYNNEI. The CDR3 sequence is 14 residues long. V was cut by 4 bases and J by 5 bases, with 12 bases left in between. This CDR3 is CASSGQGSYQPQHF. CDR3 DNA sequence: TGTGCCAGCAGTGGCCAGGGGAGTTATCAGCCCCAGCATTTT.

This chain connects TRBV7-9 to TRBJ1-6, with D possibly matching TRBD1 (5 bases). Trimming left V 8 bases short and J 4 bases short, with 12 bases between. The germline gives CDR1 SEHNR, CDR2 FQNEAQ (reference sequence). There are 14 residues in the CDR3. CDR3 amino acids: CASWGEGYNSPLHF. The CDR3 region has the DNA TGTGCCAGCTGGGGGGAGGGATATAATTCACCCCTCCACTTT. The full variable domain, its missing parts supplied by reference TRBV7-9 and TRBJ1-6, is DTGVSQNPRHKITKRGQNVTFRCDPISEHNRLYWYRQTLGQGPEFLTYFQNEAQLEKSRLLSDRFSAERPKGSFSTLEIQRTEQGDSAMYLCASWGEGYNSPLHFGNGTRLTVT.

The chain is built from TRBV25-1 and TRBJ1-5; possibly TRBD1 for D (5 bases). Germline V CDR1 and CDR2: MGHDK, SYGVNS. The CDR3 runs to 16 residues. The V gene lost 3 bases and the J gene lost 3 bases, with 15 bases spanning the gap. The CDR3: CASSEGGAENNQPQHF. The CDR3 DNA follows: TGTGCCAGCAGTGAGGGCGGGGCTGAGAACAATCAGCCCCAGCATTTT.